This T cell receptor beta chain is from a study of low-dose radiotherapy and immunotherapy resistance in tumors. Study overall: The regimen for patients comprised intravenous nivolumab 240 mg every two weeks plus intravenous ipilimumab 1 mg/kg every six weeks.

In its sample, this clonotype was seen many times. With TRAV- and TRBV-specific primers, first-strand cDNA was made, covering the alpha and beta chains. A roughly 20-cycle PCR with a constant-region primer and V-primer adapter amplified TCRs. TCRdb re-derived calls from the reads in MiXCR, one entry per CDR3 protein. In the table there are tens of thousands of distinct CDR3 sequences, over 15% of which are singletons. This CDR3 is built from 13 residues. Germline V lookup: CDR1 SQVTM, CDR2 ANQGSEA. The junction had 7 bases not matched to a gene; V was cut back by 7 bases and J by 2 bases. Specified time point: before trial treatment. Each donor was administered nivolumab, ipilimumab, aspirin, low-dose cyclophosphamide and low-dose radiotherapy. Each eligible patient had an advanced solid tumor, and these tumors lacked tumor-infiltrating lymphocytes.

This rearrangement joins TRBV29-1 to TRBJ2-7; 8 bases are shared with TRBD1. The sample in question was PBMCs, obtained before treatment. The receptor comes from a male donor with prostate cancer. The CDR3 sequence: CSALGTGTYEQYF. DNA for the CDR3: TGCAGCGCCCTAGGGACAGGAACCTACGAGCAGTACTTC.